This T cell receptor beta chain was captured in a study of cytomegalovirus exposure and HLA in healthy donors. Findings of the study overall: Several of the most significant clusters were apparently associated with common viral pathogens in a later analysis. TRBV6-2, TRBV6-3 and other indistinguishable V segments were excluded.

Details on this clone: Its antigen remains unidentified.

The ends were cut back, 9 bases at V and 13 bases at J, with 24 bases in the middle. Germline CDR1 WSHSY, CDR2 SAAADI. The CDR3 sequence is 13 residues long. In the PCR, 60 Vbeta and 13 Jbeta primers were used. Profiling relied on immunoSEQ multiplex PCR, and the TCRdb table lists in-frame clones only, not all of them. The table records about 150,000 clones, 70% to 80% of them present only once. This receptor was identified in a man aged 30 to 45 in good health and CMV-seropositive. J is TRBJ2-5 and V is TRBV10-2; D is possibly TRBD2 (6 bases). Input material: PBMCs. The CDR3 reads CASAGNEATPGYF. For the CDR3, the DNA is TGCGCCAGTGCGGGGAATGAAGCCACGCCTGGGTACTTC.